Below, one T cell receptor beta chain is given with its context. Its antigen is currently unknown. The CDR3 consists of 16 residues. The V and J ends lost 5 bases and 7 bases respectively, with 18 bases between them. Germline V gene lookup returns CDR1 SGHVS and CDR2 FNYEAQ. These data are taken from a study of cytomegalovirus exposure and HLA in healthy donors. Study as a whole: Earlier, some 180 million T cells were analyzed, and 117 million unique TCR beta sequences were found among them. Across a few hundred genotyped donors, about 86% landed in the Caucasian-associated ancestry cluster.

In the PCR, 60 Vbeta and 13 Jbeta primers were used. Profiled with immunoSEQ multiplex PCR; TCRdb holds only in-frame clones, not every one. This sample yields some 200,000 clones, of which roughly 80% are seen a single time; about 2.6% belongs to the top ten. Study-level findings and limits: HLA alleles were associated with some 17,000 TCR beta sequences in a later analysis at 0.05 false discovery rate. The study flagged roughly 160 TCR beta chains as cytomegalovirus-associated.

Sequencing input: PBMCs. The chain combines TRBV7-6 with TRBJ1-6; D might be TRBD1 (6 bases). The origin of this receptor is a woman aged 50 to 65 in good health and CMV-seropositive. CDR3 sequence reads: CASSAGSRTANSPLHF. In DNA, the CDR3 is TGTGCCAGCAGCGCCGGTTCTAGGACAGCGAATTCACCCCTCCACTTT.